This TCR beta chain was sequenced for a study of shared clonotypes between healthy human individuals. The study, taken as a whole, reports: Clonotype sharing levels among donors were expected to vary with sequencing depth.

In the original analysis: Owing to the provision of junction-only sequences devoid of quality scores by immunoSEQ, filtering differed. Data came from immunoSEQ multiplex PCR; TCRdb stores just in-frame clones and leaves some out. The DNA was the basis for D and trimming; V, J and clone size are from that table. Of over a million clones listed, roughly 74% were seen once; the top ten hold about 0.52%. The CDR3 covers 13 residues. In germline, CDR1 is MNHNS, CDR2 SASEGT. The V end was cut by 3 bases, the J end by 6 bases, with 11 bases between. A note on this clone: Its antigen is currently unknown.

This chain uses TRBV6-1 with TRBJ1-2; D call uncertain. Sequencing was performed on memory CD4+ T cells from PBMCs. Subset noted: CD45RA-negative fraction. This TCR derives from a young man in good health. Some clones in this sample may be carry-over from other donors' samples. The CDR3 region has the DNA TGTGCCAGCAGTGACCCCGCGGGGAATGGCTACACCTTC. Protein sequence: CASSDPAGNGYTF.